This T cell receptor beta chain was sequenced for a study of PD-L1 blockade in urothelial cancer. Patients had urothelial carcinoma that was locally advanced or metastatic. A total of 1 to 8 samples per patient were collected pretreatment and on-treatment. This CDR3 comprises 14 residues. The V gene's germline CDR1 is WNHNN and CDR2 SYGVQD (reference sequence). Trimming removed 2 bases at V and 4 bases at J, with 9 bases between. Overall study findings and caveats: Durable benefit was linked to greater 3-week expansion of tumor-associated blood clones.

About this clone itself: As yet, its antigen is unknown.

Using immunoSEQ multiplex PCR, the repertoire was profiled, and TCRdb retains in-frame clones only, with some absent. The table has approximately 80,000 clones, 82% seen once. This specimen was PBMCs, taken around atezolizumab (anti-PD-L1) treatment. The TCR comes from a man between 65 and 80 years old with urothelial cancer. The V and J genes are TRBV10-1 and TRBJ2-1; TRBD1 is a possible D gene (6 bases). The CDR3 is CASSEGQTYNEQFF. Here the CDR3 DNA reads TGCGCCAGCAGTGAGGGACAGACTTACAATGAGCAGTTCTTC.